Presented here are 30 T cell receptor beta chains from one specimen sequenced in a study of CD8+CD57+ T cells in acquired aplastic anemia. An expansion of CD8+CD57+ cells by flow cytometry had been shown in patients chosen for sequencing. The TCR beta profiling, which covered VDJ combination and CDR3 sequence, was carried out using genomic DNA as the template. TCRdb passed the reads through MiXCR, listing each CDR3 protein once. The sample has 270,000 or so distinct CDR3 sequences, approximately 86% seen once. Specimen: sorted CD4+, CD8+, or CD8+CD57+ T cells (not recorded which) from PBMCs. The receptors were sampled from a human donor with aplastic anemia.

This chain joins TRBV5-1 and TRBJ2-1, with D perhaps TRBD1 (5 bases). Per the germline V gene, CDR1 is SGHRS and CDR2 is YFSETQ. V lost 4 bases and J lost 2, with 13 bases in between. The CDR3 contains 15 residues. The CDR3 spells CASSPDRGAYNEQFF. CDR3 coding DNA: TGCGCCAGCAGCCCGGATAGGGGTGCCTACAATGAGCAGTTCTTC.

The V call is TRBV7-3, the J call TRBJ1-4; a possible D gene is TRBD1 (6 bases). The CDR3 covers 15 residues. V lost 8 bases, J lost 16 bases, and 29 bases lay in between. CDR1 and CDR2 from the germline V gene are SGHTA and FQGTGA. As DNA, the CDR3 is TGTGCCAGCTCAAGACAGGCCAACGCCGATGAACACCGGTTTTTT. This encodes CASSRQANADEHRFF.

Remarks on this clonotype: It is unclear where the CDR3 begins or ends on the DNA, so no DNA is shown, and the CDR3 is as TCRdb lists it. CDR3 in amino acids: CASSFGGGTDKEHYV. V and J are TRBV7-8 and TRBJ2-7; the table's D call, TRBD2, has no DNA check behind it. Ends included, the CDR3 has 15 residues. Germline V gives CDR1 SGHVS, CDR2 FQNEAQ.

The V gene is TRBV5-4, the J gene TRBJ1-6; D is uncertain. The CDR3 covers 15 residues. Deletions cut 2 bases from V and 8 bases from J, with 14 bases between. From germline, CDR1 is SGHNT and CDR2 YYREEE (reference sequence). The DNA for the CDR3 is TGTGCCAGCAGCTTTACTAGCACAGCGGATTCACCCCTCCACTTT. It codes for CASSFTSTADSPLHF.

A remark on this clonotype: A read error may account for a junction end that differs from germline. J is TRBJ1-1 and V is TRBV7-8, with D unclear. From germline, CDR1 is SGHVS and CDR2 FQNEAQ. The CDR3 consists of 14 residues. This chain's CDR3 is CASSLAGGPAEPFF. The CDR3 DNA sequence: TGTGCCAGCAGCTTAGCGGGAGGTCCCGCTGAGCCGTTTTTT.

This chain links TRBV7-8 with TRBJ2-7; tentatively, D is TRBD1 (5 bases). Germline CDR1 reads SGHVS; CDR2 reads FQNEAQ. Trimming removed 6 bases from V and 9 bases from J, with 21 bases in between. This CDR3 spans 14 amino acids. The CDR3: CASRFTGEPDTQYF. The DNA of the CDR3 is TGTGCCAGCAGGTTCACAGGAGAGCCCGACACGCAGTACTTC.

The rearrangement joins TRBV7-8 to TRBJ1-1; no clear D gene. The germline CDR1 and CDR2 sequences are SGHVS and FQNEAQ. Trimming removed 3 bases from V and 11 bases from J, with 19 bases in between. This CDR3 is built from 14 residues. CDR3 protein: CASSLAGKNTTAFF. CDR3 in DNA: TGTGCCAGCAGCTTGGCGGGAAAGAACACTACGGCTTTCTTT.

This clonotype was seen only a few times. The junction differs from germline at one of its ends, possibly a read error. The CDR3 here is CAGSEAGGGGDTQYF. CDR3 sequence (DNA): TGTGCCGGCAGTGAAGCCGGGGGAGGGGGGGATACGCAGTATTTT. This chain links TRBV2 with TRBJ2-3; D possibly corresponds to TRBD2 (7 bases). From germline, CDR1 is SNHLY and CDR2 FYNNEI. The CDR3 spans 15 residues.

About this clonotype: One end of the junction does not line up with germline, which may come from a read error. V is TRBV5-5 and J is TRBJ2-6, with a tentative D call TRBD1 (7 bases). The CDR3 spans 19 residues. Germline-derived CDR1 and CDR2 are SGHKS and YYEKEE (reference sequence). The CDR3 here is CASSLDRGSGRSGANVLAF. The DNA for the CDR3 is TGTGCCAGCAGCTTGGACAGGGGCTCGGGGAGGTCTGGGGCCAACGTCCTGGCTTTC.

The rearrangement joins TRBV7-8 to TRBJ2-7; D possibly corresponds to TRBD2 (5 bases). Germline V gives CDR1 SGHVS, CDR2 FQNEAQ. This CDR3 contains 12 residues. Here the CDR3 reads CASSLAGDADTV. DNA of the CDR3: TGTGCCAGCAGCTTAGCGGGAGATGCCGATACGGTC.

Worth noting for this clonotype: The junction departs from germline at one end; a sequencing error may be responsible. This chain links TRBV7-9 with TRBJ2-5; D possibly corresponds to TRBD2 (6 bases). The CDR3 loop spans 14 amino acids. The germline CDR1 and CDR2 sequences are SEHNR and FQNEAQ (reference sequence). CDR3 region: CAYSLAANEETQDF. In DNA, the CDR3 is TGTGCCTACAGCTTAGCGGCGAACGAGGAGACCCAGGACTTC.

With respect to this clonotype: As the CDR3 is not closed by the conserved phenylalanine or tryptophan, this likely results from a read error. It is unclear where the CDR3 begins or ends on the DNA, so no DNA is shown, and the CDR3 is as TCRdb lists it. The chain uses TRBV7-2 and TRBJ1-3. The CDR3 totals 13 residues, both ends included. The germline V gene has CDR1 SGHTA and CDR2 FQGNSA. CDR3 sequence reads: CASRLAGGHAIQY.

The gene calls are TRBV19 and TRBJ1-4; D is unclear. Germline V CDR1 and CDR2: LNHDA, SQIVND (reference sequence). V gave up 5 bases and J gave up 0 bases, with 7 bases separating them. The CDR3 length is 14 residues. Here the CDR3 DNA reads TGTGCCAGTAGTCCGGCCACAACTAATGAAAAACTGTTTTTT. Translated: CASSPATTNEKLFF.

V usage is TRBV25-1 and J usage is TRBJ1-5; maybe TRBD1 (5 bases). Germline V CDR1 and CDR2: MGHDK, SYGVNS. Between the trimmed V and J ends, which lost 6 bases and 3 bases, there was a span of 24 bases. The CDR3 covers 18 residues. The CDR3 DNA reads TGTGCCAGCAGCTTGGCCGCTTGGCAGGGAAATTACAATCAGCCCCAGCATTTT. It is translated as CASSLAAWQGNYNQPQHF.

The sample holds one count of this clonotype. The genes are TRBV7-8 and TRBJ2-5; D unresolved. Trimming removed 5 bases from V and 0 bases from J, with 10 bases in between. CDR1 and CDR2 (germline): SGHVS, FQNEAQ. CDR3 length: 14 residues. Written as DNA, the CDR3 is TGTGCCAGCAGCAAGACGGATTACCAAGAGACCCAGTACTTC. Residues: CASSKTDYQETQYF.

Comment on this clonotype: One junction end disagrees with the germline gene, perhaps due to a read error. The chain recombines TRBV7-9 with TRBJ2-3; D is tentatively TRBD1 or TRBD2 (5 bases each). Germline CDR1 reads SEHNR; CDR2 reads FQNEAQ (reference sequence). The length of the CDR3 is 14 residues. The CDR3 spells CASSLAGSSGANYF. In nucleotides, the CDR3 is TGTGCCAGCAGCTTAGCGGGTAGCTCCGGGGCCAACTACTTT.

This clonotype was found once. This rearrangement joins TRBV11-2 to TRBJ1-6; 7 nucleotides align to TRBD1. The CDR3 extends over 16 amino acids. Trimming took 5 bases from V and 6 from J; bases not matched to a gene: 10. Germline CDR1 and CDR2: SGHAT and FQNNGV. This CDR3 is CASSQDATGPNSPLHF. The CDR3 DNA is TGTGCCAGCAGCCAAGATGCGACAGGGCCTAATTCACCCCTCCACTTT. Combining the CDR3 with reference TRBV11-2 and TRBJ1-6 gives the whole variable domain EAGVAQSPRYKIIEKRQSVAFWCNPISGHATLYWYQQILGQGPKLLIQFQNNGVVDDSQLPKDRFSAERLKGVDSTLKIQPAKLEDSAVYLCASSQDATGPNSPLHFGNGTRLTVT.

Turning to this clonotype: One end of the junction is discordant with germline, which a read error may explain. V usage is TRBV7-9 and J usage is TRBJ2-5, with 9 bases that match TRBD2. Germline CDR1 and CDR2: SEHNR and FQNEAQ (reference sequence). The CDR3 extends over 14 amino acids. The CDR3, as DNA: TGTGCCAGCAGCTTTCAGGGGAGCGGGGGGAGCGATGACTTC. Translation gives CASSFQGSGGSDDF.

Notes on this clonotype: A read error is likely, as this CDR3 ends without the conserved phenylalanine or tryptophan. The DNA is omitted, as the CDR3 cannot be located on it reliably, and the CDR3 follows TCRdb's listing. V is TRBV7-2 and J is TRBJ1-1; TRBD1, the table's D call, was not compared with the DNA. Germline V gene lookup returns CDR1 SGHTA and CDR2 FQGNSA. The CDR3 spans 13 residues, counting both ends. CDR3 amino acids: CASSLATGGAAFS.

The chain combines TRBV11-3 with TRBJ1-1; D uncertain. The germline V and J ends were trimmed by 5 bases and 6 bases, with 13 bases remaining between them. Germline-derived CDR1 and CDR2 are SGHNT and YENEEA. The CDR3 contains 13 residues. The DNA of the CDR3 is TGTGCCAGCAGCCTTCATCCAGACGCTGAAGCTTTCTTT. This codes for CASSLHPDAEAFF.

In regard to this clonotype: It is unclear where the CDR3 begins or ends on the DNA, so no DNA is shown, and the CDR3 is as TCRdb lists it. The J gene is TRBJ1-1, the V gene TRBV7-2; TRBD1, the table's D call, lacks a check against the DNA. The CDR3 extends over 15 residues, inclusive of both ends. The germline gives CDR1 SGHTA, CDR2 FQGNSA. This CDR3 is CASSWGQGSNYDRFF.

As to this clonotype: A junction boundary mismatches the germline segment, possibly from a read error. V is TRBV9 and J is TRBJ2-3, with 9 bases matching TRBD1. Germline CDR1 reads SGDLS; CDR2 reads YYNGEE. CDR3 length: 12 residues. CDR3 DNA: TGTGCCAGCAGCATAGCCAACAGGGGGCCTGGTTTT. Protein: CASSIANRGPGF.

With respect to this clonotype: Germline and junction disagree at one end, which may indicate a read error. The V gene is TRBV2, the J gene TRBJ1-1; tentative D call: TRBD1 (6 bases). The CDR3 totals 15 residues. The germline V gene has CDR1 SNHLY and CDR2 FYNNEI. CDR3 protein: CASGLGRTETHEACF. The CDR3 DNA sequence: TGTGCCAGCGGGTTAGGTCGGACAGAGACCCATGAAGCTTGCTTT.

The chain uses TRBV5-1 and TRBJ1-1, with 8 bases that match TRBD1. CDR1 SGHRS and CDR2 YFSETQ come from the germline V gene. The CDR3 length is 14 residues. Trimming removed 0 bases from V and 6 bases from J; junction bases left unmatched: 4. The CDR3 is CASSLDRGFAEAFF. DNA for the CDR3: TGCGCCAGCAGCTTGGACAGGGGGTTCGCTGAAGCTTTCTTT.

The chain carries TRBV7-9 and TRBJ2-5, with 8 bases identical to TRBD2. The CDR3 is 15 amino acids. Trimming took 2 bases from V and 4 from J; bases not matched to a gene: 6. Germline assignment: CDR1 SEHNR and CDR2 FQNEAQ (reference sequence). CDR3 protein: CASSLFGGGSETQYF. The CDR3 DNA follows: TGTGCCAGCAGCTTATTCGGCGGGGGGTCAGAGACCCAGTACTTC.

The rearrangement uses TRBV7-3 and TRBJ1-1; D is uncertain. With 5 bases removed from V and 9 bases from J, the gap between germline ends came to 25 bases. Germline lookup yields CDR1 SGHTA and CDR2 FQGTGA. This CDR3 spans 16 amino acids. The CDR3 bases are TGTGCCAGCAGCGCAGACCGGAGCCCCTACAATGAGCAAGCTTTCTTT. Amino acids: CASSADRSPYNEQAFF.

This clonotype was seen more than once but under ten times. The chain recombines TRBV12-3 or TRBV12-4 with TRBJ2-7, with TRBD1 matching 8 bases. The CDR3 extends over 13 amino acids. The J segment lost 0 bases and the V segment lost 8 bases, leaving 3 bases of the junction unmatched. This CDR3 reads CASCDRGSYEQYF. Written as DNA, the CDR3 is TGTGCCAGCTGCGACAGGGGCTCCTACGAGCAGTACTTC.

This clonotype was seen just once. The rearrangement uses TRBV20-1 and TRBJ2-2; D tentatively reads TRBD1 or TRBD2 (5 bases each). Per the germline V gene, CDR1 is DFQATT and CDR2 is SNEGSKA (reference sequence). The CDR3 has 14 residues. Trimming took off 6 bases at V and 6 bases at J, with 17 bases between the two ends. The CDR3: CSASSARDAGELFF. For the CDR3, the DNA is TGCAGTGCCAGTAGTGCACGGGACGCCGGGGAGCTGTTTTTT.

V usage is TRBV5-4 and J usage is TRBJ1-6; D unclear. Trimming shortened V by 5 bases and J by 5 bases, and 14 bases separated the two germline ends. Germline V gene data show CDR1 as SGHNT and CDR2 as YYREEE (reference sequence). There are 15 residues in the CDR3. The CDR3 DNA follows: TGTGCCAGCAGTATTACTAGCGGCCATAATTCACCCCTCCACTTT. This encodes CASSITSGHNSPLHF. Supplemented by reference TRBV5-4 and TRBJ1-6, the full variable domain reads ETGVTQSPTHLIKTRGQQVTLRCSSQSGHNTVSWYQQALGQGPQFIFQYYREEENGRGNFPPRFSGLQFPNYSSELNVNALELDDSALYLCASSITSGHNSPLHFGNGTRLTVT.

The chain joins TRBV2 to TRBJ1-1; tentatively, D is TRBD1 (5 bases). Germline V gene sequence: CDR1 SNHLY, CDR2 FYNNEI. Trimming left V 3 bases short and J 1 base short, with 9 bases between. This CDR3 comprises 14 residues. The CDR3 coding sequence is TGTGCCAGCAGTGATGGGGGGACGAACACTGAAGCTTTCTTT. It codes for CASSDGGTNTEAFF.